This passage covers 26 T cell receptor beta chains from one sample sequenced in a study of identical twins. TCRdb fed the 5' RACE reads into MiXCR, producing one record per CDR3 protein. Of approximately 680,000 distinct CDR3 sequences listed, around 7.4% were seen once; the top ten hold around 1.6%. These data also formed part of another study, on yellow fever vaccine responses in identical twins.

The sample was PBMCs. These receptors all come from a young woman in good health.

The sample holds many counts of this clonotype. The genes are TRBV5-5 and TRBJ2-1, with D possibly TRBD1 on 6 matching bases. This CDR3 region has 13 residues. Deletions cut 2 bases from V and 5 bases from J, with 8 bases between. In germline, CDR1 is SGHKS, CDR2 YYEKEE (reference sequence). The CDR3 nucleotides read TGTGCCAGCAGCTTTGCAGGGGACAATGAGCAGTTCTTC. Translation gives CASSFAGDNEQFF.

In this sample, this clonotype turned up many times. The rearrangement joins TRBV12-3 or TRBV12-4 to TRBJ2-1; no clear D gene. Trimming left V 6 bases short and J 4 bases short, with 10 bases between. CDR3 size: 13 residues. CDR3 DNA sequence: TGTGCCAGCAGCCCCGTTTCTTACAATGAGCAGTTCTTC. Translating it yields CASSPVSYNEQFF.

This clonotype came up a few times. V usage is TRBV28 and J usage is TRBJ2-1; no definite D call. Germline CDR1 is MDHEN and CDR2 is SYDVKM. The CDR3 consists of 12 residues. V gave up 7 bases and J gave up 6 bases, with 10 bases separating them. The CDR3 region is CASKGTGNEQFF. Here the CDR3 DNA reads TGTGCCAGCAAGGGAACTGGCAATGAGCAGTTCTTC.

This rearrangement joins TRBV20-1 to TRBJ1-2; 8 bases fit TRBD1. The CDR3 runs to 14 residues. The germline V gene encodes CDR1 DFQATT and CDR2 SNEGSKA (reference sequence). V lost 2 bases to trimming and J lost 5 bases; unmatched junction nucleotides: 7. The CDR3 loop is CSARSQGVKYGYTF. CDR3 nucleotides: TGCAGTGCTAGATCACAGGGGGTAAAATATGGCTACACCTTC.

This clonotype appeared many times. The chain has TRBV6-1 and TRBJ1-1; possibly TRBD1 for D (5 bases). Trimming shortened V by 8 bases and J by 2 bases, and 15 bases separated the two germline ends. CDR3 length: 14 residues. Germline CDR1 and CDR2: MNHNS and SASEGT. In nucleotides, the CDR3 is TGTGCCAGCGCGGAGGGGCCCTTTAACACTGAAGCTTTCTTT. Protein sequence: CASAEGPFNTEAFF.

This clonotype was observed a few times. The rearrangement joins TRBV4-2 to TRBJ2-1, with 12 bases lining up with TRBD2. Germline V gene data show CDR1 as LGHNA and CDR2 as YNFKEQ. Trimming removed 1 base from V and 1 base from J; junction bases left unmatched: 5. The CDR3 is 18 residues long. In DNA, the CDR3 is TGTGCCAGCAGCCAAGGACTAGCGGGGGTCGCTTCCTACAATGAGCAGTTCTTC. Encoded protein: CASSQGLAGVASYNEQFF.

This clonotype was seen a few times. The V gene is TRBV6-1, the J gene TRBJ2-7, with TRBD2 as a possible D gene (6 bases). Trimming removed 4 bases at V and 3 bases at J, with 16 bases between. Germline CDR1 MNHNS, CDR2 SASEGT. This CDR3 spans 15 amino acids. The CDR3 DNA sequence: TGTGCCAGCAGTGGGGCAGGTAGCGGAAACTACGAGCAGTACTTC. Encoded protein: CASSGAGSGNYEQYF.

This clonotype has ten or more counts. The CDR3 is CASSFGDGNTEAFF. In nucleotides, the CDR3 is TGTGCCAGCAGCTTCGGGGACGGGAACACTGAAGCTTTCTTT. The rearrangement uses TRBV5-6 and TRBJ1-1; D possibly corresponds to TRBD1 (5 bases). The CDR3 is made up of 14 amino acids. The germline V and J ends were trimmed by 2 bases and 1 base, with 9 bases remaining between them. Germline V lookup: CDR1 SGHDT, CDR2 YYEEEE.

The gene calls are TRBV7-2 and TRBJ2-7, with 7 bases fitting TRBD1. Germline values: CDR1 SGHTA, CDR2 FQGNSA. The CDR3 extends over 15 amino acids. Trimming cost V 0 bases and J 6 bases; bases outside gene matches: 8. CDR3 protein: CASSLASGTASEQYF. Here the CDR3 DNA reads TGTGCCAGCAGCTTAGCATCCGGGACAGCCAGCGAGCAGTACTTC.

The CDR3 DNA reads TGTGCTAGTGTGCGGGGTGGAATGGACAACACTGAAGCTTTCTTT. Residues: CASVRGGMDNTEAFF. This sequence joins TRBV12-5 and TRBJ1-1, with D uncertain. V lost 7 bases and J lost 2, with 17 bases in between. Germline lookup yields CDR1 LGHNT and CDR2 FRNRAP. The CDR3 extends over 15 amino acids.

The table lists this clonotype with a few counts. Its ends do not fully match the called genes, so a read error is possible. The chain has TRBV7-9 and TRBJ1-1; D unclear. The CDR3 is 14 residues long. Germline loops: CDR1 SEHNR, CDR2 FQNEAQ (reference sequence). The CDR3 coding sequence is TGTGCCAGCAGCTCATCAGAAGGCGGACGGAGCGACGCCTTT. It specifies CASSSSEGGRSDAF. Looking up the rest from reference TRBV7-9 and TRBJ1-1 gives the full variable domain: DTGVSQNPRHKITKRGQNVTFRCDPISEHNRLYWYRQTLGQGPEFLTYFQNEAQLEKSRLLSDRFSAERPKGSFSTLEIQRTEQGDSAMYLCASSSSEGGRSDAFGQGTRLTVV.

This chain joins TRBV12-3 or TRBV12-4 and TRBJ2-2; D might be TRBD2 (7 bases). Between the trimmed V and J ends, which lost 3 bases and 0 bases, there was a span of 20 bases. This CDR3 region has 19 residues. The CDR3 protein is CASSFGGLAGAANTGELFF. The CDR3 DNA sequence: TGTGCCAGCAGTTTCGGGGGCTTGGCGGGGGCAGCGAACACCGGGGAGCTGTTTTTT.

CDR3 sequence reads: CASSPRDRVGAGELFF. CDR3 nucleotides: TGCGCCAGCAGCCCCCGGGACAGGGTAGGGGCCGGGGAGCTGTTTTTT. The rearrangement links TRBV5-1 to TRBJ2-2, with 9 bases matching TRBD1. Trimming at V came to 4 bases and at J to 6 bases, leaving 10 bases not matched to a gene. CDR1 and CDR2 from the germline V gene are SGHRS and YFSETQ. The CDR3 contains 16 residues.

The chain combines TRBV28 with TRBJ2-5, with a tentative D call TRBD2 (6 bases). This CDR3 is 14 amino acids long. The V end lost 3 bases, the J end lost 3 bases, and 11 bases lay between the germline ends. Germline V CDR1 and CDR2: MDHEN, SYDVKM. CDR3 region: CASSFSGVEETQYF. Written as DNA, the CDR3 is TGTGCCAGCAGTTTTTCGGGGGTGGAAGAGACCCAGTACTTC.

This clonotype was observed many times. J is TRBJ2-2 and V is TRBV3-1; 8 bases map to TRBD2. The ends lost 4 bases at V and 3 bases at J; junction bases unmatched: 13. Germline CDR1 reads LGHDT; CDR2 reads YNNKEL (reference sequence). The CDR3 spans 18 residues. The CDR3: CASSRRQVAGRHTGELFF. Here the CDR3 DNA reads TGTGCCAGCAGCCGACGCCAGGTAGCGGGAAGACACACCGGGGAGCTGTTTTTT.

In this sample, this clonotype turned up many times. CDR3 in amino acids: CASSFEADYNEQFF. In DNA form, the CDR3 reads TGTGCCAGCAGCTTCGAAGCGGATTACAATGAGCAGTTCTTC. V gene TRBV11-2 combines with J gene TRBJ2-1; D might be TRBD2 (5 bases). The CDR3 spans 14 residues. Looked up from germline, CDR1 is SGHAT and CDR2 is FQNNGV. V was cut by 3 bases and J by 4 bases, with 10 bases left in between.

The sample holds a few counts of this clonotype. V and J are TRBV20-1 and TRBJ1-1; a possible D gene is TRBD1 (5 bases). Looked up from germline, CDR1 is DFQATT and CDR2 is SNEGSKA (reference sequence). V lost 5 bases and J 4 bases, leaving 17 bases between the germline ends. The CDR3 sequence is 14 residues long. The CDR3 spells CSAPRDLYPTEAFF. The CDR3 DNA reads TGCAGTGCTCCCAGGGACCTCTACCCCACTGAAGCTTTCTTT.

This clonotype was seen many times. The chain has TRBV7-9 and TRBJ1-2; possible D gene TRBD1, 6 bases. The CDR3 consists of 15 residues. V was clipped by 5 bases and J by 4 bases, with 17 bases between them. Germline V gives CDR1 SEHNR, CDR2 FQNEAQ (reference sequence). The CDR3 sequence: CASSQQTGAPYGYTF. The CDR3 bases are TGTGCCAGCAGCCAACAAACGGGGGCACCCTATGGCTACACCTTC. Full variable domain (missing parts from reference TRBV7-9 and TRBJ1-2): DTGVSQNPRHKITKRGQNVTFRCDPISEHNRLYWYRQTLGQGPEFLTYFQNEAQLEKSRLLSDRFSAERPKGSFSTLEIQRTEQGDSAMYLCASSQQTGAPYGYTFGSGTRLTVV.

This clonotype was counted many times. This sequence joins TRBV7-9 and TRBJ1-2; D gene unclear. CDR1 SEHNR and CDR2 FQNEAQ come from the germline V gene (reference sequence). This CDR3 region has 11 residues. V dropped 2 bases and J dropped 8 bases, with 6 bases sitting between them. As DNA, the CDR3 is TGTGCCAGCAGCTTATATGAGGGCTACACCTTC. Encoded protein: CASSLYEGYTF. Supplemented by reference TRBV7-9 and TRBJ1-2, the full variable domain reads DTGVSQNPRHKITKRGQNVTFRCDPISEHNRLYWYRQTLGQGPEFLTYFQNEAQLEKSRLLSDRFSAERPKGSFSTLEIQRTEQGDSAMYLCASSLYEGYTFGSGTRLTVV.

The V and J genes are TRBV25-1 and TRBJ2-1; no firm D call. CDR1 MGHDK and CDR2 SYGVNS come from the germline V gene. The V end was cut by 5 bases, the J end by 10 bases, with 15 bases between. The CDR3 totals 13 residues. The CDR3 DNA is TGTGCCAGCAGTACACCTTTAGTATGGGAGCAGTTCTTC. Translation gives CASSTPLVWEQFF.

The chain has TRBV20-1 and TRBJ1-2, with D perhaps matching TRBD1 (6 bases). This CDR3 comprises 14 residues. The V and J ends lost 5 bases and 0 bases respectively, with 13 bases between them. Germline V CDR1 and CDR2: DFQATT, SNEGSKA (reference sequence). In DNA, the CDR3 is TGCAGTGCTTGGACAGACTTAGCTAACTATGGCTACACCTTC. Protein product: CSAWTDLANYGYTF.

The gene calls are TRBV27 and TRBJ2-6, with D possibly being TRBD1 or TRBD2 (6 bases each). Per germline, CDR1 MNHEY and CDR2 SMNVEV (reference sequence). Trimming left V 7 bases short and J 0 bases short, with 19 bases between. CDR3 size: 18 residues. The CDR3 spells CASTPAGHSSSGANVLTF. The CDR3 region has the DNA TGTGCCAGCACGCCGGCGGGACACTCCTCCTCTGGGGCCAACGTCCTGACTTTC.

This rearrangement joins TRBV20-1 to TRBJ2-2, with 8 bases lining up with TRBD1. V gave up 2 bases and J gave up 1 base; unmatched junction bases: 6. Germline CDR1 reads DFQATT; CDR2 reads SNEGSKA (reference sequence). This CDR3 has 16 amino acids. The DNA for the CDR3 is TGCAGTGCTAGAACCGACAGGGGTCGGAACACCGGGGAGCTGTTTTTT. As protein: CSARTDRGRNTGELFF.

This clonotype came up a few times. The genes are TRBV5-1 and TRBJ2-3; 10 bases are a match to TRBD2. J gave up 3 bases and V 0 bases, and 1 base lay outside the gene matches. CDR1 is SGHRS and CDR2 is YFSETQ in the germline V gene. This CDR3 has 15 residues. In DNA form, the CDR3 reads TGCGCCAGCAGCTTGGTGACTAGCGGGACAGATACGCAGTATTTT. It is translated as CASSLVTSGTDTQYF.

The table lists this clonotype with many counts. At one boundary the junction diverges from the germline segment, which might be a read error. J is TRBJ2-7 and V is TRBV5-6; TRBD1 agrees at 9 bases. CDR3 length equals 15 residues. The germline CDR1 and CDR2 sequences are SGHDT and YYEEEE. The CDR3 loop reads CASSLTGTGSSEQYF. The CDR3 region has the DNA TGTGCCAGCAGCTTGACCGGGACAGGGTCCTCCGAGCAGTACTTC.

CDR3 nucleotide sequence: TGTGCCAGCTCACACGGACTAGCGGGAGCCAACGAGCAGTACTTC. Protein sequence: CASSHGLAGANEQYF. The chain joins TRBV18 to TRBJ2-7; 13 bases line up with TRBD2. The V gene's germline CDR1 is KGHSH and CDR2 LQKENI. This CDR3 has 15 residues. V trimming: 4 bases; J trimming: 5 bases; junction bases outside the gene matches: 5. The full variable domain, rest sourced from reference TRBV18 and TRBJ2-7, is NAGVMQNPRHLVRRRGQEARLRCSPMKGHSHVYWYRQLPEEGLKFMVYLQKENIIDESGMPKERFSAEFPKEGPSILRIQQVVRGDSAAYFCASSHGLAGANEQYFGPGTRLTVT.